The text below deals with one TCR beta chain. Its antigen is unidentified. This entry is derived from a study of cytomegalovirus exposure and HLA in healthy donors. General study results and limits: As a later analysis showed, several of the most significant clusters appeared to be linked to common viral pathogens.

Researchers ran the PCR with 60 Vbeta and 13 Jbeta primers. The method was immunoSEQ multiplex PCR; TCRdb's version includes in-frame clones alone and lacks a portion of them. The sample holds more than 100,000 clones, around 9% seen once. Germline V gives CDR1 SGHTA, CDR2 FQGNSA. The CDR3 runs 17 residues. The ends were cut back, 1 base at V and 2 bases at J, with 15 bases in the middle. Source material: PBMCs. This sequence joins TRBV7-2 and TRBJ1-5; weak D call: TRBD1 (5 bases). This TCR was recovered from a woman between 40 and 50 years old in good health and CMV-seropositive. CDR3 coding DNA: TGTGCCAGCAGCTTAGGGGGCGAGCAGGGCCGCAATCAGCCCCAGCATTTT. Residues: CASSLGGEQGRNQPQHF.